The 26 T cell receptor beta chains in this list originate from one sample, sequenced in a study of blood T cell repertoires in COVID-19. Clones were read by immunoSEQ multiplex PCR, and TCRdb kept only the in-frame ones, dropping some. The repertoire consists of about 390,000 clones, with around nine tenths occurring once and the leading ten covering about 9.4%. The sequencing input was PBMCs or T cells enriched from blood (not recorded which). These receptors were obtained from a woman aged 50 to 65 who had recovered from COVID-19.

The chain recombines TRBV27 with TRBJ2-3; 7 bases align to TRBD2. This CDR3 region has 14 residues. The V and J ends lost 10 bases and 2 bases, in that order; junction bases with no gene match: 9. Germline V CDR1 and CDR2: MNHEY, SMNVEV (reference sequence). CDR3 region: CATASAGVTDTQYF. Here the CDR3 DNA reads TGTGCCACCGCCTCGGCGGGGGTCACAGATACGCAGTATTTT.

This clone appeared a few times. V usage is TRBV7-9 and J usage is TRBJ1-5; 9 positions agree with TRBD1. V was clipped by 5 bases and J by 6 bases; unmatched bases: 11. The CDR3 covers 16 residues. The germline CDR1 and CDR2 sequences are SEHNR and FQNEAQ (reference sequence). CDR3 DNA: TGTGCCAGCAGCAGATGGACAGGGGATAGGAGTCAGCCCCAGCATTTT. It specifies CASSRWTGDRSQPQHF. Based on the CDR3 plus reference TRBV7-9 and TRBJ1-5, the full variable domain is DTGVSQNPRHKITKRGQNVTFRCDPISEHNRLYWYRQTLGQGPEFLTYFQNEAQLEKSRLLSDRFSAERPKGSFSTLEIQRTEQGDSAMYLCASSRWTGDRSQPQHFGDGTRLSIL.

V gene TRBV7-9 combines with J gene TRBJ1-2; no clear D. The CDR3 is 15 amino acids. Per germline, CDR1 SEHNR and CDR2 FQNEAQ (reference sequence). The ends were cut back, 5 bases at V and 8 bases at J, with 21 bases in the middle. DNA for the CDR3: TGTGCCAGCAGCCCCACCACCGAAGTGGTTGGCGGCTACACCTTC. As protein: CASSPTTEVVGGYTF.

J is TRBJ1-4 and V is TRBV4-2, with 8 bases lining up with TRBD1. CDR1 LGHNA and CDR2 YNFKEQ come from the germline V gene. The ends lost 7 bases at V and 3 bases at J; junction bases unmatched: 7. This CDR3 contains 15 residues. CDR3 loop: CASTQGAGANEKLFF. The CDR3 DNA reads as TGTGCCAGCACTCAGGGGGCAGGGGCTAATGAAAAACTGTTTTTT.

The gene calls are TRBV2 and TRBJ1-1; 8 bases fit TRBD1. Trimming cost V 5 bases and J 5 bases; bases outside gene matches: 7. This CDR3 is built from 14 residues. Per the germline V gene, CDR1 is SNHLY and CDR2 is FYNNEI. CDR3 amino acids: CASSFDRGVTEAFF. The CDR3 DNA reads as TGTGCCAGCAGTTTCGACAGGGGTGTGACTGAAGCTTTCTTT.

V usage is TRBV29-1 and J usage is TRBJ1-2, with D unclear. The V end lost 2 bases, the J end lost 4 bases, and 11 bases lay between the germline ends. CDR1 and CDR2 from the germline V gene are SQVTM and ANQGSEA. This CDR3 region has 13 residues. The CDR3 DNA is TGCAGCGTTGAAACCCGGGGTGGCTATGGCTACACCTTC. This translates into CSVETRGGYGYTF.

The CDR3 loop reads CASSQEGGRNYGYTF. Here the CDR3 DNA reads TGCGCCAGCAGCCAAGAAGGGGGCCGGAACTATGGCTACACCTTC. The chain uses TRBV4-3 and TRBJ1-2, with TRBD1 matching over 7 bases. The germline gives CDR1 LGHNA, CDR2 YSLEER. Germline trimming cut 0 bases from V and 2 bases from J; bases unmatched to any gene: 3. CDR3 length: 15 residues.

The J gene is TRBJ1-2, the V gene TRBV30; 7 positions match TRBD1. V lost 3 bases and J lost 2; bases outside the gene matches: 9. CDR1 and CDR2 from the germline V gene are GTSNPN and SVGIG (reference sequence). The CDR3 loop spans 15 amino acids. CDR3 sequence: CAWRNDRETNYGYTF. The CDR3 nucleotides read TGTGCCTGGAGAAACGACAGGGAGACCAACTATGGCTACACCTTC.

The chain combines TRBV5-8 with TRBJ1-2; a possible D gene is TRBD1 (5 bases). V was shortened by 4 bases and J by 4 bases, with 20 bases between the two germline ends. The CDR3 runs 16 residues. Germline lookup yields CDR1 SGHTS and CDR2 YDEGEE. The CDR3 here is CASSEGVVRASYGYTF. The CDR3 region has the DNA TGTGCCAGCAGCGAAGGGGTCGTACGGGCTAGCTATGGCTACACCTTC.

The CDR3 loop reads CASSPLPTGDNYGYTF. For the CDR3, the DNA is TGTGCCAGCAGTCCACTCCCGACAGGGGATAACTATGGCTACACCTTC. The chain links TRBV27 to TRBJ1-2; 8 bases map to TRBD1. Germline assignment: CDR1 MNHEY and CDR2 SMNVEV (reference sequence). V lost 5 bases and J lost 1; bases outside the gene matches: 9. The CDR3 runs 16 residues.

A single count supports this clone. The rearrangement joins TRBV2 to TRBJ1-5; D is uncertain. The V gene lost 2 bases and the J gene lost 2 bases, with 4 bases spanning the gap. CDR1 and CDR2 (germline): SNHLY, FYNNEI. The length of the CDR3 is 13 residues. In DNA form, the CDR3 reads TGTGCCAGCAGTGAAATCGGCAATCAGCCCCAGCATTTT. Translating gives CASSEIGNQPQHF.

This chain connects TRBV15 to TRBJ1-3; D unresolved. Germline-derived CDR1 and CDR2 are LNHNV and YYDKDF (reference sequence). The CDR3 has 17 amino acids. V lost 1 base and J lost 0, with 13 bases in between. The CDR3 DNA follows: TGTGCCACCAGCAGAGTGGGGAGACTGCCCTCTGGAAACACCATATATTTT. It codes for CATSRVGRLPSGNTIYF. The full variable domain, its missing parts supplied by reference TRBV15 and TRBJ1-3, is DAMVIQNPRYQVTQFGKPVTLSCSQTLNHNVMYWYQQKSSQAPKLLFHYYDKDFNNEADTPDNFQSRRPNTSFCFLDIRSPGLGDTAMYLCATSRVGRLPSGNTIYFGEGSWLTVV.

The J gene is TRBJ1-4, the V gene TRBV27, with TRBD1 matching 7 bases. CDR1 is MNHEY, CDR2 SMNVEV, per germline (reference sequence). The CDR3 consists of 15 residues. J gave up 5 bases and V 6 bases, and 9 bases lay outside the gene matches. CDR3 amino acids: CASRSDRELNEKLFF. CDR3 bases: TGTGCCAGCAGAAGCGACAGGGAACTAAATGAAAAACTGTTTTTT.

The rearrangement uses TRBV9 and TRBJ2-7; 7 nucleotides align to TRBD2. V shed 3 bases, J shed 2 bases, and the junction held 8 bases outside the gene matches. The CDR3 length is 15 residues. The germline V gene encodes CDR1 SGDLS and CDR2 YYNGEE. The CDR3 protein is CASSARPGTTYEQYF. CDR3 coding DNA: TGTGCCAGCAGCGCCCGTCCCGGGACTACCTACGAGCAGTACTTC.

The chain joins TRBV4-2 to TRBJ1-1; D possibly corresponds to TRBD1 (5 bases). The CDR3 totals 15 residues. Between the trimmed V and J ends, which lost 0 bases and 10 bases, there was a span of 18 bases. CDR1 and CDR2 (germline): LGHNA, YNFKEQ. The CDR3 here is CASSQDDVGRVTAFF. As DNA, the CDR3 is TGTGCCAGCAGCCAAGATGATGTCGGCAGGGTAACAGCTTTCTTT.

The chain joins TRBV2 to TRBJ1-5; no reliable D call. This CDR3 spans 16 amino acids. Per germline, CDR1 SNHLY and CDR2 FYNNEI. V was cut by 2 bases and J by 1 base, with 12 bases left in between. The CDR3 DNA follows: TGTGCCAGCAGTGAATTGCGTGGTGTGAGCAATCAGCCCCAGCATTTT. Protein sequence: CASSELRGVSNQPQHF. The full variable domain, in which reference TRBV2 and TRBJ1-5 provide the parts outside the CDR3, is EPEVTQTPSHQVTQMGQEVILRCVPISNHLYFYWYRQILGQKVEFLVSFYNNEISEKSEIFDDQFSVERPDGSNFTLKIRSTKLEDSAMYFCASSELRGVSNQPQHFGDGTRLSIL.

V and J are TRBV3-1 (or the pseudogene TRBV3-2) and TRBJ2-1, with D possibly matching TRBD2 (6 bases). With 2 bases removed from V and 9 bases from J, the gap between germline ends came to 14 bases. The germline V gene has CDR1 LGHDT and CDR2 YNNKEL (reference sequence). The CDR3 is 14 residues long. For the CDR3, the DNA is TGTGCCAGCAGCCAAATGATCGGGGGTTTTGAGCAGTTCTTC. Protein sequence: CASSQMIGGFEQFF.

The CDR3 sequence: CASSSEADRQNYGYTF. Written as DNA, the CDR3 is TGCGCCAGCAGCTCCGAAGCAGACAGGCAGAACTATGGCTACACCTTC. This chain uses TRBV5-1 with TRBJ1-2, with D possibly matching TRBD1 (6 bases). V lost 3 bases, J lost 2 bases, and 17 bases lay in between. Germline V CDR1 and CDR2: SGHRS, YFSETQ. This CDR3 comprises 16 residues.

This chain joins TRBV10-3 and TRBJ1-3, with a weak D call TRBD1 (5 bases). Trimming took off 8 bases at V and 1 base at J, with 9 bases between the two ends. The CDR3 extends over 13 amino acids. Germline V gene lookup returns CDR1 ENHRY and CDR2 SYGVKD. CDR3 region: CAIHGGSGNTIYF. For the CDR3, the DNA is TGTGCCATCCACGGGGGATCTGGAAACACCATATATTTT.

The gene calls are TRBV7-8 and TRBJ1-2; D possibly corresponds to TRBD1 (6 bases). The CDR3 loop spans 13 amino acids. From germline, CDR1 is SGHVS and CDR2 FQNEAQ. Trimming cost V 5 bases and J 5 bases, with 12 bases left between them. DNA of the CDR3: TGTGCCAGCAGCATGAGGGGGGGGTATGGCTACACCTTC. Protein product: CASSMRGGYGYTF.

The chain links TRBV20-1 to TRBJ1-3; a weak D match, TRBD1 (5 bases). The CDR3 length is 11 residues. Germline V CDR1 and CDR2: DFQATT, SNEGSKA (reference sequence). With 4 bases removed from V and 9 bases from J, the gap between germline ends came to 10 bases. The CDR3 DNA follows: TGCAGTGCTACCGACGGGGGCACCATATATTTT. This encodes CSATDGGTIYF.

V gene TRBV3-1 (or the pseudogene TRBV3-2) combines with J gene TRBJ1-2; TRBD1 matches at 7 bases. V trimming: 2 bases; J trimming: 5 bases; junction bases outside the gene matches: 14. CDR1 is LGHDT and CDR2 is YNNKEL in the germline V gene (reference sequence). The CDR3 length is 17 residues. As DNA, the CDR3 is TGTGCCAGCAGCCAATCGACAGGGCGAGCCCCGACGTATGGCTACACCTTC. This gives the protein CASSQSTGRAPTYGYTF.

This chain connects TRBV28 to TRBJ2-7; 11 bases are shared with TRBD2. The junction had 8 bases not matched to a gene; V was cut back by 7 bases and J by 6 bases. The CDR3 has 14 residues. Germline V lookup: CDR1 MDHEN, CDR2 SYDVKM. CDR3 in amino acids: CASTPSGGSGEQYF. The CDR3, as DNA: TGTGCCAGCACCCCTAGCGGGGGGTCCGGCGAGCAGTACTTC.

The CDR3 reads CAWRNQGLVGNTIYF. The CDR3 DNA reads TGTGCCTGGAGGAACCAGGGACTAGTAGGAAACACCATATATTTT. This rearrangement joins TRBV30 to TRBJ1-3; maybe TRBD1 (5 bases). Trimming left V 3 bases short and J 4 bases short, with 16 bases between. CDR3 length equals 15 residues. Germline values: CDR1 GTSNPN, CDR2 SVGIG (reference sequence).

The CDR3 loop is CASSQDSETQYF. The CDR3 region has the DNA TGTGCCAGCAGCCAAGATAGCGAGACCCAGTACTTC. V is TRBV3-1 (or the pseudogene TRBV3-2) and J is TRBJ2-5; D not resolved. Germline V gene sequence: CDR1 LGHDT, CDR2 YNNKEL (reference sequence). The CDR3 is made up of 12 amino acids. Trimming removed 0 bases from V and 5 bases from J, with 4 bases in between.

CDR3: CASSRVPGGYNEQFF. The CDR3, as DNA: TGTGCCAGCAGCCGAGTCCCGGGGGGCTACAATGAGCAGTTCTTC. The genes are TRBV3-1 (or the pseudogene TRBV3-2) and TRBJ2-1, with TRBD2 matching 7 bases. The V gene end was trimmed by 4 bases and the J gene end by 3 bases; junction bases not matched to a gene: 6. Germline loops: CDR1 LGHDT, CDR2 YNNKEL (reference sequence). The CDR3 extends over 15 amino acids.